This TCR beta chain was identified in a study of T-cell reconstitution after alpha-beta-depleted transplantation in children. Notes on the study in general: Some patients' high day-60 TCRbeta diversity was traced to surviving recipient T cells and thymic progenitors.

Researchers prepared the TCRbeta library using unique molecular identifiers, the study reports. TCRdb reprocessed the PCR reads with MiXCR, giving one entry per CDR3 protein. The sample yields 200,000 or so distinct CDR3 sequences, approximately 8% seen once. The V gene's germline CDR1 is SGHRS and CDR2 YFSETQ. With V trimmed by 4 bases and J by 6 bases, 11 bases remained unmatched. CDR3 length: 17 residues. This clonotype was seen more than once but under ten times. The antigen is unknown. The TCR sequence derives from a male patient under 10 years old who had a stem cell transplant for acute myeloid leukemia, so the T cells may come from the graft donor. The sample here was PBMCs, mostly from graft donor cells, taken 360 days after TCRalphabeta/CD19-depleted stem cell transplant. The chain combines TRBV5-1 with TRBJ2-1; 12 bases agree with TRBD2. CDR3 in DNA: TGCGCCAGCAGCACTTGGACTAGCGGGGTATGGGGCAATGAGCAGTTCTTC. It codes for CASSTWTSGVWGNEQFF.